The TCR beta chain under discussion was sequenced for a study of T cell responses to AZD1222 COVID-19 vaccine (dated by TCRdb to about 2021). Context from the whole study: TCR sequencing was performed for about 240 trial participants, of whom about 200 were given two doses of AZD1222 and around 25 were given two doses of MenACWY control vaccine. Trial participants were enrolled by age into subgroups of 18-55, 56-69 and 70-plus years, and roughly 160, 29 and 62 TCR-sequenced participants, respectively, were included in these subgroups.

As concerns this clone: Its antigen is currently not known. One base away there is no much larger clone; base qualities are not given.

The CDR3 regions of human TCRbeta chains were analyzed by immunosequencing. In the paper's pipeline: TCRs in the repertoires were matched against a reference library of SARS-CoV-2-specific TCRs that had been generated with the MIRA antigen-specificity platform. Breadth was defined as the fraction of unique TCRs that were SARS-CoV-2-associated. Depth was defined as the fraction of total T cells that were SARS-CoV-2-associated. Using the MIRA data, every spike-specific TCR was mapped to the spike region that the TCR reacted to and assigned to either a CD4 or a CD8 class. Log10-transformed breadth and depth values were compared by one-way ANOVA with Sidak's multiple comparisons tests. TCRdb carries this immuneACCESS record with in-frame sequences only. Its versions omit some clonotypes, under half of them owing to an unresolved V gene in the studies checked, with the rest unexplained. Clone size and V and J calls were adopted from that table, with D and trimming inferred from the DNA. The sample table lists 150,000 or so clones, about 85% of them with a count of one. The ten largest make up 5.5% to 8.5% of the sample.

Broad study findings and their caveats: Nearly half of unique spike-specific TCRs reportedly recognized epitopes outside regions mutated in the B.1.351 and B.1.1.7 variants. The 56-69-year group was small, and its depth increase did not reach significance, likely because of low power. Spike-specific TCR breadth and depth rose significantly after two AZD1222 doses compared with day 0 and with MenACWY recipients. No day 14 peak-response samples were available, so repertoires were characterized only after the peak T cell response. The vaccine-associated CD4 TCRs covered the entire spike protein, and the dominant responses fell in regions 160-218 and 743-854. Participants were mostly white British, with more females than males. The authors suggested clonal diversity may have been underestimated. Only five to seven AZD1222 recipients were SARS-CoV-2 seropositive at baseline, limiting conclusions about previously exposed vaccinees.

The time point tag for this specimen amounts to: sample from adult after SARS-CoV-2 infection, after symptom onset. Two convalescent COVID-19 patients, sampled after symptom onset from adults with prior SARS-CoV-2 infection, were also TCR-sequenced for comparison. The V end loses 3 bases and the J end loses 3 bases, and a stretch of 11 bases separates them. The germline V gene sets CDR1 to KGHDR and CDR2 to SFDVKD. Taken from cysteine to phenylalanine, the CDR3 has 15 residues. Left in the record is the CDR3 DNA by itself, 45 bases read in frame from the first base. The sequenced sample was peripheral blood, obtained after recovery from COVID-19. This TCR was recovered from an adult who had recovered from COVID-19. The rearranged segments are TRBV24-1 and TRBJ2-1; the D segment may tentatively be TRBD1 or TRBD2, each giving 5 matched bases. The CDR3 in this case is CATSDPGRHYNEQFF. The DNA sequence follows: TGTGCCACCAGTGATCCGGGACGCCACTACAATGAGCAGTTCTTC.